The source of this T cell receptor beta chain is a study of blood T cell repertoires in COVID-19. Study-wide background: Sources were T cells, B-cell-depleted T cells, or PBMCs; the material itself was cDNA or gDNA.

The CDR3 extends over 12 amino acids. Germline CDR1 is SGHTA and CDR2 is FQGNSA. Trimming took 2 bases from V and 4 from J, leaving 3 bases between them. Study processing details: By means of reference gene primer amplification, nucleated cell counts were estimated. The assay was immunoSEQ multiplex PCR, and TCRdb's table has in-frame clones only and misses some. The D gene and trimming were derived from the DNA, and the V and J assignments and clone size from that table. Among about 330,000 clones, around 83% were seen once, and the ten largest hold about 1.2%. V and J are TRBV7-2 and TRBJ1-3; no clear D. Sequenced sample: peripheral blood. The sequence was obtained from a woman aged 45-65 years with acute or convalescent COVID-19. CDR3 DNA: TGTGCCAGCAGCTTACAAGGAAACACCATATATTTT. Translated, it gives CASSLQGNTIYF.